The clone carrying this TCR beta chain showed up just once. This entry belongs to a study of T cells in tumors after PD-1 blockade. Background on the study: Patients had no prior checkpoint blockade, systemic immunosuppressants, or anti-cancer therapy within 4 weeks. During anti-PD-1 treatment, some patients continued daily vismodegib 150 mg.

Method: immunoSEQ multiplex PCR; TCRdb's copy keeps in-frame clones and lacks some. The data hold around 25,000 clones, with roughly 85% observed a single time. Sequencing used PBMCs, obtained after anti-PD-1 treatment. This clonotype was obtained from a human donor with basal cell carcinoma.

The CDR3 spells CASSPPVTDTQYF. DNA of the CDR3: TGTGCCAGCTCACCCCCGGTCACAGATACGCAGTATTTT. V usage is TRBV18 and J usage is TRBJ2-3; no firm D call. V was shortened by 3 bases and J by 2 bases, with 6 bases between the two germline ends. The germline gives CDR1 KGHSH, CDR2 LQKENI. This CDR3 region has 13 residues.